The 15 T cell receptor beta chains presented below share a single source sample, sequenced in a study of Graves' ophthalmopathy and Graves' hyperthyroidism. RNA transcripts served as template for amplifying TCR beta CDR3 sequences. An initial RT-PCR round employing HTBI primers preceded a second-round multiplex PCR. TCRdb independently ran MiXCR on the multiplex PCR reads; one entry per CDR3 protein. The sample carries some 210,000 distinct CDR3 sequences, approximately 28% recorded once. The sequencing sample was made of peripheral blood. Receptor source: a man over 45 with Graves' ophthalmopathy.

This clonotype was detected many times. CDR3: CASSRGTGGGGANVLTF. The CDR3 bases are TGTGCCAGCAGCAGGGGGACAGGGGGCGGTGGGGCCAACGTCCTGACTTTC. The rearrangement uses TRBV6-4 and TRBJ2-6, with 12 bases lining up with TRBD1. Per germline, CDR1 MRHNA and CDR2 SNTAGT. This CDR3 has 17 residues. The V and J ends lost 6 bases and 3 bases, in that order; junction bases with no gene match: 6.

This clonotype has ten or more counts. CDR3 in amino acids: CASSYSAGRIQYF. The CDR3 DNA sequence: TGTGCCAGCAGTTACTCGGCAGGTCGCATTCAGTACTTC. The chain carries TRBV6-5 and TRBJ2-4, with D uncertain. This CDR3 contains 13 residues. V was cut by 0 bases and J by 9 bases, with 9 bases left in between. CDR1 is MNHEY and CDR2 is SVGAGI in the germline V gene.

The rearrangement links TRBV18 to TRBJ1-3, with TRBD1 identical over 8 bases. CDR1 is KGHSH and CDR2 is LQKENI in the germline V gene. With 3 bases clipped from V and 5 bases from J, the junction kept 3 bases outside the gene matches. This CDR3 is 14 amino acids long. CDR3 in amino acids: CASSPGQDRNTIYF. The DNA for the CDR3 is TGTGCCAGCTCACCGGGACAGGACCGAAACACCATATATTTT.

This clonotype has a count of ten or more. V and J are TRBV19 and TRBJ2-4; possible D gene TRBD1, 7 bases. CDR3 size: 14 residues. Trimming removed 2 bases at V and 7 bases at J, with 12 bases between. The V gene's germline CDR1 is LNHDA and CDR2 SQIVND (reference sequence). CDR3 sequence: CASSISGGGNIQYF. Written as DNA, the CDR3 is TGTGCCAGTAGTATATCCGGAGGGGGCAACATTCAGTACTTC. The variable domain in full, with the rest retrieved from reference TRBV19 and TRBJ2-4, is DGGITQSPKYLFRKEGQNVTLSCEQNLNHDAMYWYRQDPGQGLRLIYYSQIVNDFQKGDIAEGYSVSREKKESFPLTVTSAQKNPTAFYLCASSISGGGNIQYFGAGTRLSVL.

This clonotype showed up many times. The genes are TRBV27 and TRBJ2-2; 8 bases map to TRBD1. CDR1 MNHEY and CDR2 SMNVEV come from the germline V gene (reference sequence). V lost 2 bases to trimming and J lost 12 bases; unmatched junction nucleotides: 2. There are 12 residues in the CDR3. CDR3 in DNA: TGTGCCAGCAGTTTACCAGGGGGCAAGCTGTTTTTT. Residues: CASSLPGGKLFF.

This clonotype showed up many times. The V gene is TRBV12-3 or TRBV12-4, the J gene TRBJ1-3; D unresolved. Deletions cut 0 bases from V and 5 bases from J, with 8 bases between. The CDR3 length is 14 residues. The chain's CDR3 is CASSLAVGRNTIYF. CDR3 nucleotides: TGTGCCAGCAGTTTAGCGGTAGGGCGAAACACCATATATTTT.

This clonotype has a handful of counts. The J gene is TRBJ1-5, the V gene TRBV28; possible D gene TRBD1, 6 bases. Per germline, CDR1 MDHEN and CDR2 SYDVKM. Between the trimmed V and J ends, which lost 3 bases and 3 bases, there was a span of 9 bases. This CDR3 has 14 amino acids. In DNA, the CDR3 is TGTGCCAGCAGTTTTGGGGGCTACAATCAGCCCCAGCATTTT. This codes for CASSFGGYNQPQHF.

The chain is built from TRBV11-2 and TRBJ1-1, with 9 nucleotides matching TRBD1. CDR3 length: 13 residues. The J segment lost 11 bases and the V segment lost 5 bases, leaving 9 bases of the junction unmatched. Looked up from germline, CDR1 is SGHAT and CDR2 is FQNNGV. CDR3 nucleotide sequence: TGTGCCAGCAGCGCCGGGACAGGGAGAACGGCTTTCTTT. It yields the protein CASSAGTGRTAFF.

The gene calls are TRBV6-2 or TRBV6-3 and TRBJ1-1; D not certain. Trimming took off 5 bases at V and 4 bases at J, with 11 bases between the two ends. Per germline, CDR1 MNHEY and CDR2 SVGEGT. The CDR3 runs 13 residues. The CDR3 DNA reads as TGTGCCAGCAGTAAGACAACTCCCACTGAAGCTTTCTTT. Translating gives CASSKTTPTEAFF.

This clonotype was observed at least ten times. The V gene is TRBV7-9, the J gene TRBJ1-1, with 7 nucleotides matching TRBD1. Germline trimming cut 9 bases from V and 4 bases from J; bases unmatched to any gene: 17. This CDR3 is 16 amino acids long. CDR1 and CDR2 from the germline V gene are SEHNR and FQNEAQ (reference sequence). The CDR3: CASNSGETGTGTEAFF. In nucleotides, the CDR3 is TGTGCCAGTAACAGCGGGGAGACAGGGACGGGCACTGAAGCTTTCTTT. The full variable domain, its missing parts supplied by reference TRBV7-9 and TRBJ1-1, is DTGVSQNPRHKITKRGQNVTFRCDPISEHNRLYWYRQTLGQGPEFLTYFQNEAQLEKSRLLSDRFSAERPKGSFSTLEIQRTEQGDSAMYLCASNSGETGTGTEAFFGQGTRLTVV.

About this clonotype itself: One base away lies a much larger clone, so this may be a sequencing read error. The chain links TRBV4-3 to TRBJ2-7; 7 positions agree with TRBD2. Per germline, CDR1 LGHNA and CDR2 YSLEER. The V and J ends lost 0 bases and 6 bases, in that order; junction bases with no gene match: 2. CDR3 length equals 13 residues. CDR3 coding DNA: TGCGCCAGCAGCCAAGATTGGGAGGGCGAGCAGTACTTC. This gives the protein CASSQDWEGEQYF.

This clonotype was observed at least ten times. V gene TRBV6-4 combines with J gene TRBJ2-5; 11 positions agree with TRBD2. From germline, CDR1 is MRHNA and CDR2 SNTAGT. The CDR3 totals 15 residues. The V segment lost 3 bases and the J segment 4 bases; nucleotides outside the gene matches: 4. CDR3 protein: CASSETSGSAETQYF. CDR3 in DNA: TGTGCCAGCAGTGAAACTAGCGGGAGTGCAGAGACCCAGTACTTC.

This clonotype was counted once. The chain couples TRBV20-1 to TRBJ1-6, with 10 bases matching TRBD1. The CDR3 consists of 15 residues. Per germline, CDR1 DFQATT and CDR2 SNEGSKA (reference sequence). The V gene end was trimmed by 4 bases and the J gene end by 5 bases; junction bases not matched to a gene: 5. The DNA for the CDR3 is TGCAGTGCTACCTCCGGGACAGGGGATAATTCACCCCTCCACTTT. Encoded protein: CSATSGTGDNSPLHF.

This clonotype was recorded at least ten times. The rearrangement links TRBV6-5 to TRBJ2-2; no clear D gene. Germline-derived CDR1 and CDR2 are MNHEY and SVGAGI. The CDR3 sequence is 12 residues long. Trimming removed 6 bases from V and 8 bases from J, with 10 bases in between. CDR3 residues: CASSRMGGELFF. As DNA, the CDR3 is TGTGCCAGCAGCCGAATGGGGGGGGAGCTGTTTTTT.

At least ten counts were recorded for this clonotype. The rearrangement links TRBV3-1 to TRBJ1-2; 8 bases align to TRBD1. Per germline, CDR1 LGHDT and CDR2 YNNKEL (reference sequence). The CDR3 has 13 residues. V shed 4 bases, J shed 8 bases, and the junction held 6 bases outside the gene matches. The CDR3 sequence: CASSRGQGGGYTF. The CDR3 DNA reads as TGTGCCAGCAGCCGAGGACAGGGAGGGGGCTACACCTTC.